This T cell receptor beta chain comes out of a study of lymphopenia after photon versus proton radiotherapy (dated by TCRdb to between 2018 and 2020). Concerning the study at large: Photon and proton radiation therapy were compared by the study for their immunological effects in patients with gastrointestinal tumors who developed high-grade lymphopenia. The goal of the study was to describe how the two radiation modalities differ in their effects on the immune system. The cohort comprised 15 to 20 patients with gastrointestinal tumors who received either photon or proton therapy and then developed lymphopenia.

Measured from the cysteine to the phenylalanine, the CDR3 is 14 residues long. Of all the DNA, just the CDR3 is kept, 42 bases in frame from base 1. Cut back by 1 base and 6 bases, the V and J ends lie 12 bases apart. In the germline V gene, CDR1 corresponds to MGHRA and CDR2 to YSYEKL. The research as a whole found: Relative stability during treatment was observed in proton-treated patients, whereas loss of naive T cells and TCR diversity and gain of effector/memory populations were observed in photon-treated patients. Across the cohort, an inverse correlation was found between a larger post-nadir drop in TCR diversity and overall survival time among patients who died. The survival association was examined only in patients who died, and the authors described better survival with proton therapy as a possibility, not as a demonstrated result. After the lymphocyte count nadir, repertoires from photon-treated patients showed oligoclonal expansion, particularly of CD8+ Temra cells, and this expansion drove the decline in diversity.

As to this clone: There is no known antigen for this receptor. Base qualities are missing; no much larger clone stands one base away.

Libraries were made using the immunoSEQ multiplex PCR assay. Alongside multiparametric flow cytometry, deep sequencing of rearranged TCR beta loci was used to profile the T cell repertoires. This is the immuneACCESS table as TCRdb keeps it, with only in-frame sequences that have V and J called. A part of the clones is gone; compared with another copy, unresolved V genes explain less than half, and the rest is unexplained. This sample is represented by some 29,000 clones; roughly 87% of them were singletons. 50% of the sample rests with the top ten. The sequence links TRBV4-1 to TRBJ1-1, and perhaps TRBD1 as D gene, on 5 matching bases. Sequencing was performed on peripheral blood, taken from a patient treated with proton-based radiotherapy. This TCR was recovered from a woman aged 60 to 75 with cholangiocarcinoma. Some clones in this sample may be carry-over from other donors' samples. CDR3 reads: CASSQGGGRAEAFF. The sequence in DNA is TGCGCCAGCAGCCAAGGGGGGGGGAGGGCTGAAGCTTTCTTT.